This T cell receptor (beta chain) was captured in a study of cytomegalovirus exposure and HLA in healthy donors. Study as a whole: A later analysis reported the same platform for the roughly 110 validation repertoires and the 650 to 750 first-cohort repertoires. Findings and caveats of the study: Cytomegalovirus-associated TCR beta chains were listed, numbering 150 to 200. The authors confirmed in vitro that three CMV-associated chains were specific for CMV antigens. It was reportedly the case that the classifier diagnosed cytomegalovirus status with high specificity and sensitivity.

Comments on this clone: Its antigen is not known.

CDR3 size: 13 residues. Germline trimming cut 5 bases from V and 8 bases from J; bases unmatched to any gene: 4. Germline V gives CDR1 MDHEN, CDR2 SYDVKM. Data came from immunoSEQ multiplex PCR; TCRdb stores just in-frame clones and leaves some out. The table has under 300,000 clones, around 87% seen once. Sequencing used PBMCs. The sequence derives from a woman younger than 30 in good health and CMV-seronegative. The chain combines TRBV28 with TRBJ2-4; 9 nucleotides match TRBD2. The CDR3 nucleotides read TGTGCCAGCAGTGGCGGGGGGGAACACATTCAGTACTTC. This codes for CASSGGGEHIQYF. Complete variable domain (other parts from reference TRBV28 and TRBJ2-4): DVKVTQSSRYLVKRTGEKVFLECVQDMDHENMFWYRQDPGLGLRLIYFSYDVKMKEKGDIPEGYSVSREKKERFSLILESASTNQTSMYLCASSGGGEHIQYFGAGTRLSVL.